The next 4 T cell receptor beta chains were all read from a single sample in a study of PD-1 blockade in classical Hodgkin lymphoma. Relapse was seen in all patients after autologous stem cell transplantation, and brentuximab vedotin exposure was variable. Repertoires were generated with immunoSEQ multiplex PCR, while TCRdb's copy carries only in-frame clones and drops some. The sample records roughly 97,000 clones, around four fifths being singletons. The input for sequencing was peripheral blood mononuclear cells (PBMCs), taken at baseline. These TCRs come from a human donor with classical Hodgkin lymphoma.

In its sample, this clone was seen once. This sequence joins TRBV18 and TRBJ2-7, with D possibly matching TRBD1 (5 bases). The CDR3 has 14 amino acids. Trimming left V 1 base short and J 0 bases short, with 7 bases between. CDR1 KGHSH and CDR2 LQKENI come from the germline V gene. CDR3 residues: CASSPRGSSYEQYF. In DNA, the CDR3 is TGTGCCAGCTCACCACGGGGCAGCTCCTACGAGCAGTACTTC.

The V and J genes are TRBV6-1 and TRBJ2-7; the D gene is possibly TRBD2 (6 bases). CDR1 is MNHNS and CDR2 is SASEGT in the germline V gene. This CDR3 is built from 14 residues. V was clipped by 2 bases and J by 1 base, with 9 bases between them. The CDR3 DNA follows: TGTGCCAGCAGTGAACCGGGGGTTTCCTACGAGCAGTACTTC. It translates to CASSEPGVSYEQYF.

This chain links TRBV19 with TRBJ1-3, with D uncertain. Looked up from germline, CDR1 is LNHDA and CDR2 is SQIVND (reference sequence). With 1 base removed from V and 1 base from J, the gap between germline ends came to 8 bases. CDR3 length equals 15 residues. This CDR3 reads CASSIGDQSGNTIYF. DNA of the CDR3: TGTGCCAGTAGTATAGGCGACCAATCTGGAAACACCATATATTTT.

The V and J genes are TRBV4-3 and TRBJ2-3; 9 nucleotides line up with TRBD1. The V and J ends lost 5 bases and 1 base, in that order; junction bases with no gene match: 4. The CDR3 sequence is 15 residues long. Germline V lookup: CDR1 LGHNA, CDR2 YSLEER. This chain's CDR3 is CASSKQGAGTDTQYF. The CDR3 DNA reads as TGCGCCAGCAGCAAACAGGGGGCGGGCACAGATACGCAGTATTTT.